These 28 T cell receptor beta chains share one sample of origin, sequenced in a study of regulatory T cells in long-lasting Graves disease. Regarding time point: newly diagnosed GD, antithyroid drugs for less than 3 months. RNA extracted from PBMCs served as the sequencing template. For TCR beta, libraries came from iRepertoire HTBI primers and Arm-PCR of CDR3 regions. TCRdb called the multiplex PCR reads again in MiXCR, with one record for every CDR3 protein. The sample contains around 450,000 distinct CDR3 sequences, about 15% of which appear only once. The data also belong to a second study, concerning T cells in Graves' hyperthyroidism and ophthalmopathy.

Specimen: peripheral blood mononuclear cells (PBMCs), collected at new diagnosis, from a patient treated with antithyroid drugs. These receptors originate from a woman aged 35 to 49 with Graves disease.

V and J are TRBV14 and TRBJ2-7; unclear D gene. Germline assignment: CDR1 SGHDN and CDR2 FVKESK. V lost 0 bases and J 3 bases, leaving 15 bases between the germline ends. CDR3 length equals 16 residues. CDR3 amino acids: CASSQDVRWAHYEQYF. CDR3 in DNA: TGTGCCAGCAGCCAAGACGTCAGGTGGGCCCACTACGAGCAGTACTTC.

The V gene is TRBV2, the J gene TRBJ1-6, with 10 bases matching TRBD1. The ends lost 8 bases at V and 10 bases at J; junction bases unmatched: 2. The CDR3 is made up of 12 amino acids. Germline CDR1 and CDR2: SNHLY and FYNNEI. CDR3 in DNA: TGTGCCAGCGGACAGGGGGGCTCACCCCTCCACTTT. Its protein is CASGQGGSPLHF.

As DNA, the CDR3 is TGCGCCAGCAGCCTCCCCCTGGTGGGAGAGACCCAGTACTTC. Translation gives CASSLPLVGETQYF. The V and J genes are TRBV4-1 and TRBJ2-5; the D is unclear. The CDR3 runs to 14 residues. CDR1 MGHRA and CDR2 YSYEKL come from the germline V gene. Trimming removed 4 bases from V and 4 bases from J, with 13 bases in between.

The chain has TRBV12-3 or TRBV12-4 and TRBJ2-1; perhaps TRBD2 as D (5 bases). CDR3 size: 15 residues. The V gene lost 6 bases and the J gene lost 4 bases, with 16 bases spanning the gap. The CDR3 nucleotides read TGTGCCAGCAGCCCCCGGGGAGCGAGATACAATGAGCAGTTCTTC. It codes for CASSPRGARYNEQFF.

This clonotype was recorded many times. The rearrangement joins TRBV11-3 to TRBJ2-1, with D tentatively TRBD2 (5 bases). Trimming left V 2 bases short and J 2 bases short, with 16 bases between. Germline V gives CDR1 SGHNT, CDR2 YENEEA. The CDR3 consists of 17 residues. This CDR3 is CASSLRYTRGTYNEQFF. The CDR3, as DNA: TGTGCCAGCAGCTTACGTTACACTAGAGGGACCTACAATGAGCAGTTCTTC.

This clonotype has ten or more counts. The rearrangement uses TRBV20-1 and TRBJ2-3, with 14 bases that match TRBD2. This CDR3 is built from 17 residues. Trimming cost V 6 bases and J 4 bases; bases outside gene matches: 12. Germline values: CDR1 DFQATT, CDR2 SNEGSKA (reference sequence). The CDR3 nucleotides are TGCAGTGCGCCCGTGGGACTAGCGGGAGTTAGTGCAGATACGCAGTATTTT. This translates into CSAPVGLAGVSADTQYF.

This CDR3 reads CASSYLGRQGNTEAFF. CDR3 bases: TGTGCCAGCAGCTACTTGGGGCGACAGGGAAACACTGAAGCTTTCTTT. This rearrangement joins TRBV7-8 to TRBJ1-1; TRBD1 matches 7 bases. The CDR3 is made up of 16 amino acids. V trimming: 4 bases; J trimming: 2 bases; junction bases outside the gene matches: 10. Germline assignment: CDR1 SGHVS and CDR2 FQNEAQ.

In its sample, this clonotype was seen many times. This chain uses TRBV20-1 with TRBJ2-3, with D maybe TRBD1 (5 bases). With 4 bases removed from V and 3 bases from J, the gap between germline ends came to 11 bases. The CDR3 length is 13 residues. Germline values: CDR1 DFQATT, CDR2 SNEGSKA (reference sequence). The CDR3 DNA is TGCAGTGCTACCCGGACATCGACAGATACGCAGTATTTT. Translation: CSATRTSTDTQYF.

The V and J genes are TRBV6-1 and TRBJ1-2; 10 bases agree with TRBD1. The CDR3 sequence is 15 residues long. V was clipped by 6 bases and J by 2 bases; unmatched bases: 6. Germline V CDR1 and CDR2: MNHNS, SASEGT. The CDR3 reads CASSRDRGPNYGYTF. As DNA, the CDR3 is TGTGCCAGCAGCAGGGACAGGGGACCCAACTATGGCTACACCTTC.

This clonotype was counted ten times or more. The CDR3 coding sequence is TGTGCCAGCAGCGAACTAGCGGCCACAGATACGCAGTATTTT. Amino acids: CASSELAATDTQYF. The chain combines TRBV27 with TRBJ2-3; 8 bases are shared with TRBD2. This CDR3 has 14 residues. Looked up from germline, CDR1 is MNHEY and CDR2 is SMNVEV (reference sequence). V shed 6 bases, J shed 2 bases, and the junction held 4 bases outside the gene matches.

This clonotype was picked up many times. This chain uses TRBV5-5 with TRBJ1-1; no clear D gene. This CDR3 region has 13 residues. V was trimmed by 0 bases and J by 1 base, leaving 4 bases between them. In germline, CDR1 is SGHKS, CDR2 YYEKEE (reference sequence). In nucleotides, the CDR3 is TGTGCCAGCAGCTTGGACACGAACACTGAAGCTTTCTTT. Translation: CASSLDTNTEAFF.

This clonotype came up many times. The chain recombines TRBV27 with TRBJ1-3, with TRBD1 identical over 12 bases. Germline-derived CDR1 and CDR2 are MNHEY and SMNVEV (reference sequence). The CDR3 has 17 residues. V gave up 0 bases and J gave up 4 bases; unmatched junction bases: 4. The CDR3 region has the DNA TGTGCCAGCAGTTTATCGGGGACAGGGGGCTTCGGAAACACCATATATTTT. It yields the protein CASSLSGTGGFGNTIYF.

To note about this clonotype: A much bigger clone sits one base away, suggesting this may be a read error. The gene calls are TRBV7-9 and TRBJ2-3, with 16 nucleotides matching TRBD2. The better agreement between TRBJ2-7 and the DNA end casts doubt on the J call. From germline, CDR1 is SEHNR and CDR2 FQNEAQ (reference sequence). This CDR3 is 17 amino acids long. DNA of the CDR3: TGTGCCAGCAGCTCCGGGACTAGCGGGAGGGCCACCCACGAGCAGTACTTC. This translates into CASSSGTSGRATHEQYF.

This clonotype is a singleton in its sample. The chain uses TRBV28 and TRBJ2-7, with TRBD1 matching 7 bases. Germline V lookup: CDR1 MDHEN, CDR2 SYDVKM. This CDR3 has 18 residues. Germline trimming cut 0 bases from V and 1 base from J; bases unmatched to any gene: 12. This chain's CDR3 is CASSLWTGTDTRSYEQYF. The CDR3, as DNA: TGTGCCAGCAGTTTATGGACCGGGACAGACACTAGATCCTACGAGCAGTACTTC.

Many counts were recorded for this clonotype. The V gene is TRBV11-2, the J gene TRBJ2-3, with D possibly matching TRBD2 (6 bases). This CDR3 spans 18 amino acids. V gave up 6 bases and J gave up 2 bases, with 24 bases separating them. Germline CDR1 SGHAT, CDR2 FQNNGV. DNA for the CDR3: TGTGCCAGCAGTCGTTCCCTGCTAGCGAGACGCCCCACAGATACGCAGTATTTT. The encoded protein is CASSRSLLARRPTDTQYF.

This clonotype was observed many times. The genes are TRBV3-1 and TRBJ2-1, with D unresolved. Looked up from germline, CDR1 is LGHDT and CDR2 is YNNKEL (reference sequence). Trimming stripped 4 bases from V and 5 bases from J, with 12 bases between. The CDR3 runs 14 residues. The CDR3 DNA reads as TGTGCCAGCAGCCTATCGGCCCTTAACAATGAGCAGTTCTTC. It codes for CASSLSALNNEQFF.

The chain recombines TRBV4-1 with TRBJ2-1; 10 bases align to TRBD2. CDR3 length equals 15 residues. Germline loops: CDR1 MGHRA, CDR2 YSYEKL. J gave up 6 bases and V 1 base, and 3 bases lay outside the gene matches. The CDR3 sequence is CASSQVLAGANEQFF. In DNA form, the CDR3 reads TGCGCCAGCAGCCAAGTTCTAGCGGGAGCCAATGAGCAGTTCTTC.

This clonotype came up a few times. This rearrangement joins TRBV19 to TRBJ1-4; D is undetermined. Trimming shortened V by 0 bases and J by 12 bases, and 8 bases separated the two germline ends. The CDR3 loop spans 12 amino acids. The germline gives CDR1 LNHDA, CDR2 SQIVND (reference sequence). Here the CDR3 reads CASSIDTEELFF. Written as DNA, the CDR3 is TGTGCCAGTAGTATAGATACGGAAGAACTGTTTTTT.

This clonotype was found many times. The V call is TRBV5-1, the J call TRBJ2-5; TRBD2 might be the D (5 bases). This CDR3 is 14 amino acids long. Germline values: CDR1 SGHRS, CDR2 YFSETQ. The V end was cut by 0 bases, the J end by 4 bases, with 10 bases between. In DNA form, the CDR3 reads TGCGCCAGCAGCTTGGAAGCGGCAGGAGAGACCCAGTACTTC. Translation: CASSLEAAGETQYF.

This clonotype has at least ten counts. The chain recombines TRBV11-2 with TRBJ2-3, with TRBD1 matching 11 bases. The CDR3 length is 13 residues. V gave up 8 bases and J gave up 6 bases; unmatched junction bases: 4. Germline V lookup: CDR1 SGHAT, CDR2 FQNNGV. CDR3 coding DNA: TGTGCCAGCGTTGGACAGGGGGCTGATACGCAGTATTTT. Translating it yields CASVGQGADTQYF. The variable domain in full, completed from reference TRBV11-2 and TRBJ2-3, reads EAGVAQSPRYKIIEKRQSVAFWCNPISGHATLYWYQQILGQGPKLLIQFQNNGVVDDSQLPKDRFSAERLKGVDSTLKIQPAKLEDSAVYLCASVGQGADTQYFGPGTRLTVL.

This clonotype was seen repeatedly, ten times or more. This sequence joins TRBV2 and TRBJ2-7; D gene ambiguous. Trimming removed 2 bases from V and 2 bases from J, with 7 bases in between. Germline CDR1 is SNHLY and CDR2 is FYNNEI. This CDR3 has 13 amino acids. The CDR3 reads CASSEPLPYEQYF. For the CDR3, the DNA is TGTGCCAGCAGTGAACCCCTTCCCTACGAGCAGTACTTC.

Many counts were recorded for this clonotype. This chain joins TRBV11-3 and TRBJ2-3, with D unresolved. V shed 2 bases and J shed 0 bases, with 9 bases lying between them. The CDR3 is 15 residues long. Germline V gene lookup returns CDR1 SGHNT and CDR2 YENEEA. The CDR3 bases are TGTGCCAGCAGCTTACTTCGTTCTAGCACAGATACGCAGTATTTT. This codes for CASSLLRSSTDTQYF.

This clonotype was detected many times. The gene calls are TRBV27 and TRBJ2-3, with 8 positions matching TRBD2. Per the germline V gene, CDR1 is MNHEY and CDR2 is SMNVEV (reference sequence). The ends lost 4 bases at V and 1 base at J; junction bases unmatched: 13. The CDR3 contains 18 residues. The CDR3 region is CASSSLSGKPPGTDTQYF. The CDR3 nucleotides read TGTGCCAGCAGTTCTCTTAGCGGGAAACCGCCCGGCACAGATACGCAGTATTTT.

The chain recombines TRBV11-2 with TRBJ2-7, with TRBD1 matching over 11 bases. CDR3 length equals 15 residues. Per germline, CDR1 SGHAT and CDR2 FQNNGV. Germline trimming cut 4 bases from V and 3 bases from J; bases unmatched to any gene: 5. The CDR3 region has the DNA TGTGCCAGCAGCTACGGGACAGGGGGTTTCTACGAGCAGTACTTC. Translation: CASSYGTGGFYEQYF.

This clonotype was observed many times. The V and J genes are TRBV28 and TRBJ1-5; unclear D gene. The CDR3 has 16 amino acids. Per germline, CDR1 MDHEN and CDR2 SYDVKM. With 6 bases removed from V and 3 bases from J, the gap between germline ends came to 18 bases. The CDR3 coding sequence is TGTGCCAGCAGAACCCCACGTGGGCTAACCAATCAGCCCCAGCATTTT. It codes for CASRTPRGLTNQPQHF.

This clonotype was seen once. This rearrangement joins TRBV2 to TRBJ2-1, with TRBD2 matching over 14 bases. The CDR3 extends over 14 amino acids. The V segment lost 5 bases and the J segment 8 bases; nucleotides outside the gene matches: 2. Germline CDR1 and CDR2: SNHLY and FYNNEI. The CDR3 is CASSRLAGGDEQFF. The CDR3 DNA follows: TGTGCCAGCAGTCGACTAGCGGGAGGGGATGAGCAGTTCTTC.

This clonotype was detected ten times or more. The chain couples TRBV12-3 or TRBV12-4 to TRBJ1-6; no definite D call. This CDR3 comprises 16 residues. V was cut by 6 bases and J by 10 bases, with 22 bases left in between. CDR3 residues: CASRPTWPSLGSPLHF. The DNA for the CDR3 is TGTGCCAGCAGGCCGACTTGGCCATCTCTGGGCTCACCCCTCCACTTT.

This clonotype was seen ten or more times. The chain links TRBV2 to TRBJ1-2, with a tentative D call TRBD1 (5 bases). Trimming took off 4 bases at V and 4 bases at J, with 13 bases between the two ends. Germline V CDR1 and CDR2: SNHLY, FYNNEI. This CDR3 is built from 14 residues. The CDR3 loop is CASSAPGGVYGYTF. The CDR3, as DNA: TGTGCCAGCAGTGCCCCCGGGGGGGTCTATGGCTACACCTTC.